Each of the 24 T cell receptor beta chains below was sequenced from the same sample in a study of T cell repertoires in cytomegalovirus infection. TCRdb re-derived calls from the reads in MiXCR, one entry per CDR3 protein. The sample includes about 770,000 distinct CDR3 sequences, under 35% of them seen just once. These receptors have no identified antigens. The source material was cultured CD8+ T cells from PBMCs, sampled from culture after CMV antigen stimulation. Every receptor here comes from a human donor in good health (CMV status not recorded). Some clones in this sample may be carry-over from other donors' samples.

A few counts support this clonotype. The chain recombines TRBV7-6 with TRBJ2-5; TRBD2 matches 15 bases. CDR3 length equals 17 residues. CDR1 SGHVS and CDR2 FNYEAQ come from the germline V gene. V was pared by 5 bases and J by 1 base, with 5 bases of the junction left unmatched. This chain's CDR3 is CASSLGLAGGFQETQYF. Written as DNA, the CDR3 is TGTGCCAGCAGCCTTGGACTAGCGGGGGGGTTCCAAGAGACCCAGTACTTC.

This chain joins TRBV5-6 and TRBJ2-2, with a tentative D call TRBD1 (6 bases). This CDR3 contains 14 residues. Germline V lookup: CDR1 SGHDT, CDR2 YYEEEE. V was cut by 5 bases and J by 7 bases, with 15 bases left in between. For the CDR3, the DNA is TGTGCCAGCAGTCCGGACAGCGTTTACGGGGAGCTGTTTTTT. Translating it yields CASSPDSVYGELFF.

This clonotype occurred a few times. CDR3 nucleotides: TGTGCCAGCAGCTTAGTTAACATAGAGCAGTTCTTC. It specifies CASSLVNIEQFF. The chain links TRBV7-9 to TRBJ2-1; D gene unclear. The CDR3 length is 12 residues. V was pared by 1 base and J by 10 bases, with 8 bases between. Germline CDR1 is SEHNR and CDR2 is FQNEAQ (reference sequence).

The rearrangement joins TRBV4-1 to TRBJ1-1; D remains unclear. CDR1 and CDR2 from the germline V gene are MGHRA and YSYEKL. V was clipped by 1 base and J by 4 bases, with 13 bases between them. The CDR3 spans 15 residues. CDR3 coding DNA: TGCGCCAGCAGCCAAGGAGGGAAGGGTAGCACTGAAGCTTTCTTT. Its protein product is CASSQGGKGSTEAFF.

The chain carries TRBV10-3 and TRBJ2-3; the match to TRBD2 covers 11 bases. The CDR3 extends over 15 amino acids. Germline loops: CDR1 ENHRY, CDR2 SYGVKD. V was clipped by 10 bases and J by 2 bases; unmatched bases: 8. The CDR3 sequence: CATLAGEPFTDTQYF. CDR3 nucleotides: TGTGCCACACTAGCGGGGGAGCCGTTCACAGATACGCAGTATTTT.

This sequence joins TRBV5-6 and TRBJ1-1; D is undetermined. V dropped 4 bases and J dropped 6 bases, with 13 bases sitting between them. CDR1 and CDR2 from the germline V gene are SGHDT and YYEEEE. The CDR3 runs 13 residues. This CDR3 is CASSADPSPEAFF. The CDR3 DNA follows: TGTGCCAGCAGCGCTGACCCGAGCCCTGAAGCTTTCTTT.

This sequence joins TRBV7-8 and TRBJ2-3; D ambiguous. Trimming removed 1 base from V and 4 bases from J, with 6 bases in between. The CDR3 totals 13 residues. Per the germline V gene, CDR1 is SGHVS and CDR2 is FQNEAQ. The CDR3 here is CASSLEPADTQYF. The DNA for the CDR3 is TGTGCCAGCAGCTTAGAGCCCGCAGATACGCAGTATTTT.

This clonotype has just a few counts. The chain links TRBV12-3 or TRBV12-4 to TRBJ1-3; the D gene is possibly TRBD1 (6 bases). V dropped 8 bases and J dropped 1 base, with 15 bases sitting between them. CDR3 length equals 15 residues. The CDR3 DNA reads as TGTGCCAGCGCTGCGACCAGGGGTTCTGGAAACACCATATATTTT. The encoded protein is CASAATRGSGNTIYF.

V is TRBV20-1 and J is TRBJ2-1; D is ambiguous. Trimming removed 6 bases at V and 0 bases at J, with 9 bases between. This CDR3 has 13 amino acids. Germline V gene lookup returns CDR1 DFQATT and CDR2 SNEGSKA (reference sequence). Here the CDR3 DNA reads TGCAGTGCCCCGGAACTCTCCTACAATGAGCAGTTCTTC. This translates into CSAPELSYNEQFF.

The genes are TRBV19 and TRBJ1-2; 9 nucleotides align to TRBD1. Trimming cost V 3 bases and J 7 bases; bases outside gene matches: 3. Per germline, CDR1 LNHDA and CDR2 SQIVND (reference sequence). CDR3 length: 13 residues. CDR3 residues: CASSIGTGLGYTF. In DNA, the CDR3 is TGTGCCAGTAGTATTGGGACAGGGCTTGGCTACACCTTC.

The rearrangement uses TRBV20-1 and TRBJ1-1; D unclear. The CDR3 spans 14 residues. Germline lookup yields CDR1 DFQATT and CDR2 SNEGSKA (reference sequence). V lost 5 bases to trimming and J lost 1 base, with 14 bases between them. CDR3 DNA sequence: TGCAGTGCTTGGGTCCCGGCGAGGAACACTGAAGCTTTCTTT. It specifies CSAWVPARNTEAFF.

The chain joins TRBV20-1 to TRBJ2-7; D call uncertain. CDR1 is DFQATT, CDR2 SNEGSKA, per germline (reference sequence). V lost 0 bases to trimming and J lost 0 bases, with 12 bases between them. This CDR3 is built from 15 residues. CDR3 DNA sequence: TGCAGTGCTAGAGATAACACCTTCGACTCCTACGAGCAGTACTTC. Translated: CSARDNTFDSYEQYF.

This clonotype was recorded at least ten times. This chain links TRBV12-3 or TRBV12-4 with TRBJ2-2, with TRBD1 matching 8 bases. The CDR3 is 18 amino acids. With V trimmed by 5 bases and J by 6 bases, 17 bases remained unmatched. CDR3 protein: CASSGQGSLMGSAGELFF. The CDR3 DNA follows: TGTGCCAGCAGTGGACAGGGTTCATTAATGGGTTCGGCCGGGGAGCTGTTTTTT.

This clonotype turned up a few times. This chain uses TRBV4-1 with TRBJ1-2, with a weak D call TRBD1 (6 bases). The length of the CDR3 is 14 residues. V was cut by 0 bases and J by 7 bases, with 12 bases left in between. Germline lookup yields CDR1 MGHRA and CDR2 YSYEKL. CDR3 coding DNA: TGCGCCAGCAGCCAAGAGGAGGGGGTTGGTGGCTACACCTTC. Residues: CASSQEEGVGGYTF.

The CDR3 DNA is TGTGCCAGCAGCTCAACGGACGGACCAACTAACTATGGCTACACCTTC. It specifies CASSSTDGPTNYGYTF. The rearrangement uses TRBV7-3 and TRBJ1-2, with D uncertain. The CDR3 length is 16 residues. V dropped 4 bases and J dropped 0 bases, with 15 bases sitting between them. CDR1 is SGHTA and CDR2 is FQGTGA in the germline V gene.

The chain links TRBV29-1 to TRBJ2-1; D may be TRBD2 (5 bases). Germline V CDR1 and CDR2: SQVTM, ANQGSEA. This CDR3 spans 14 amino acids. Trimming took 2 bases from V and 5 from J, leaving 13 bases between them. In nucleotides, the CDR3 is TGCAGCGTTGAATCGGGGAAGGCGGACAATGAGCAGTTCTTC. Protein sequence: CSVESGKADNEQFF.

This clonotype was picked up a small number of times. This chain links TRBV7-6 with TRBJ1-2, with D possibly TRBD1 on 5 matching bases. The CDR3 covers 15 residues. V was shortened by 5 bases and J by 8 bases, with 21 bases between the two germline ends. Germline V gives CDR1 SGHVS, CDR2 FNYEAQ. The CDR3 loop is CASSTTAQAPRGYTF. CDR3 bases: TGTGCCAGCAGCACCACGGCACAGGCCCCGCGAGGCTACACCTTC.

The V call is TRBV6-1, the J call TRBJ1-2, with D possibly being TRBD1 (5 bases). Per the germline V gene, CDR1 is MNHNS and CDR2 is SASEGT. V was clipped by 2 bases and J by 4 bases, with 14 bases between them. The CDR3 is made up of 15 amino acids. CDR3 DNA: TGTGCCAGCAGTGAACCCTTTGGAGGGGTCTATGGCTACACCTTC. Its protein is CASSEPFGGVYGYTF.

This clonotype turned up a few times. This chain links TRBV6-5 with TRBJ2-7, with D possibly matching TRBD2 (7 bases). The CDR3 covers 16 residues. Per the germline V gene, CDR1 is MNHEY and CDR2 is SVGAGI. V was clipped by 0 bases and J by 4 bases, with 16 bases between them. CDR3 in amino acids: CASSYSGWAGAYEQYF. The DNA of the CDR3 is TGTGCCAGCAGTTACTCGGGTTGGGCGGGGGCATACGAGCAGTACTTC.

The chain couples TRBV9 to TRBJ2-6; D gene ambiguous. The CDR3 has 15 amino acids. V lost 0 bases and J lost 4, with 8 bases in between. Germline V gives CDR1 SGDLS, CDR2 YYNGEE. CDR3: CASSVGDGGANVLTF. CDR3 in DNA: TGTGCCAGCAGCGTAGGGGATGGCGGGGCCAACGTCCTGACTTTC.

This clonotype has only a few counts. The chain joins TRBV25-1 to TRBJ1-4; D perhaps matches TRBD1 (5 bases). The CDR3 length is 17 residues. Germline V lookup: CDR1 MGHDK, CDR2 SYGVNS. V was pared by 1 base and J by 0 bases, with 12 bases between. The CDR3 DNA reads TGTGCCAGCAGTGAATTTTTTCAGGGACCAACTAATGAAAAACTGTTTTTT. Its translation: CASSEFFQGPTNEKLFF.

This sequence joins TRBV6-1 and TRBJ1-1, with TRBD1 identical over 7 bases. The V and J ends lost 7 bases and 6 bases, in that order; junction bases with no gene match: 2. CDR3 length equals 11 residues. Germline lookup yields CDR1 MNHNS and CDR2 SASEGT. The CDR3 nucleotides read TGTGCCAGCATCACAGGGGCTGAAGCTTTCTTT. Translation gives CASITGAEAFF.

This rearrangement joins TRBV2 to TRBJ1-1; D uncertain. The V gene's germline CDR1 is SNHLY and CDR2 FYNNEI. The germline V and J ends were trimmed by 8 bases and 2 bases, with 9 bases remaining between them. CDR3 size: 12 residues. The CDR3 loop reads CASGLFNTEAFF. DNA of the CDR3: TGTGCCAGCGGACTTTTCAACACTGAAGCTTTCTTT.

The chain couples TRBV7-9 to TRBJ2-7; maybe TRBD2 (6 bases). This CDR3 spans 14 amino acids. V was trimmed by 5 bases and J by 1 base, leaving 12 bases between them. Germline CDR1 SEHNR, CDR2 FQNEAQ (reference sequence). CDR3 sequence reads: CASSIAGRSYEQYF. The DNA of the CDR3 is TGTGCCAGCAGCATCGCGGGACGGTCCTACGAGCAGTACTTC.